The present T cell receptor (beta chain) was sequenced within a study of OX40 agonist ivuxolimab in advanced cancers. The count of this clone is one. Germline V gene lookup returns CDR1 SGHTA and CDR2 FQGNSA. The CDR3 is 15 residues long. Trimming took 2 bases from V and 2 from J, leaving 10 bases between them. Produced via immunoSEQ multiplex PCR; TCRdb's table is partial and in-frame only. The sample includes 60,000 to 90,000 clones, around nine tenths of them seen just once. The chain couples TRBV7-2 to TRBJ2-1, with D possibly being TRBD1 (7 bases). Sequenced material: CD4+ or CD8+ T cells sorted from blood, taken in a trial of the OX40 agonist ivuxolimab. This TCR was sampled from an adult with an advanced solid tumor such as melanoma, head and neck, liver or kidney cancer. This chain's CDR3 is CASSLQGGPYNEQFF. CDR3 bases: TGTGCCAGCAGCTTACAGGGGGGTCCCTACAATGAGCAGTTCTTC.